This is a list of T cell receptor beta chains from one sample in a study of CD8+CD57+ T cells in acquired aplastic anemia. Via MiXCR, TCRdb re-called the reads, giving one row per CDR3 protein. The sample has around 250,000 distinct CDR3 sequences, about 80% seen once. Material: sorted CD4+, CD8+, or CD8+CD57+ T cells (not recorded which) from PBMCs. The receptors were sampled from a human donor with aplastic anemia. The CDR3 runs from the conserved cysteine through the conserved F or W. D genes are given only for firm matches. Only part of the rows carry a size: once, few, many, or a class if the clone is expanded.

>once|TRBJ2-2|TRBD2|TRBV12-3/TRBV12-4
CASSLGLAPGELFF
TGTGCCAGCAGTTTGGGACTAGCGCCCGGGGAGCTGTTTTTT
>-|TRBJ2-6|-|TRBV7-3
CASSREANAVENCLTF
TGTGCCAGCTCAAGAGAGGCCAACGCCGTTGAAAACTGCCTGACTTTC
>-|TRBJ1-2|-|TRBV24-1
CATSDMDRSYGYTF
TGTGCCACCAGTGACATGGACAGATCCTATGGCTACACCTTC
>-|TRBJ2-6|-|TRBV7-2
CASSQGRAGGYTFLTF
TGCGCCAGCAGCCAAGGCCGTGCCGGTGGCTACACCTTCCTGACTTTC
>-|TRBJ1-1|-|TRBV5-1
CASSTTTGNEAFF
TGCGCCAGCAGCACTACGACGGGAAATGAAGCTTTCTTT
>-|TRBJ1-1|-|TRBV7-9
CASSLARTGGAEVFF
TGTGCCAGCAGCTTAGCGCGTACCGGGGGCGCTGAAGTCTTCTTT
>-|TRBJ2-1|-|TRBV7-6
CASSLAPTGTHYFQFF
TGTGCCAGCAGCTTAGCCCCCACAGGTACGCACTATTTTCAGTTCTTC
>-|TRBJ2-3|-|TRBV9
CASSVGGHSTYTEYF
TGTGCCAGCAGCGTAGGGGGGCACAGCACATATACGGAGTATTTT
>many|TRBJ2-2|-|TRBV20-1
CSARDSGSGSNTGELFF
TGCAGTGCTAGAGATTCTGGAAGCGGATCGAACACCGGGGAGCTGTTTTTT
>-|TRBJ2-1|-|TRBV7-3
CASSPSGSKGELFFF
TGTGCCAGCAGCCCTTCCGGGTCCAAGGGGGAGCTGTTTTTCTTC
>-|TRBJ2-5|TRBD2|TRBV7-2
CASSHPGSSGRDETQYF
TGTGCCAGCAGCCATCCGGGGAGTAGCGGGAGGGATGAGACCCAGTACTTC
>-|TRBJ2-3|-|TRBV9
CASRLPGDTQYFDF
-
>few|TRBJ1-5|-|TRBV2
CASRQDSNQPQHF
TGTGCCAGCAGACAGGATAGCAATCAGCCCCAGCATTTT
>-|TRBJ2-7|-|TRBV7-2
CASSQTGREQYF
TGTGCCAGCAGCCAGACGGGCAGGGAGCAGTACTTC
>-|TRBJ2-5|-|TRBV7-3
CATSRDTNEEKQYF
TGTGCCACCAGCAGAGACACCAACGAAGAGAAACAGTACTTC
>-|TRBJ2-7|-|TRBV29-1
CSVGTVEQYF
TGCAGCGTTGGCACGGTCGAGCAGTACTTC
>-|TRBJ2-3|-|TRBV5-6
CASTPLLSPDTQYF
TGTGCCAGCACCCCCCTCCTAAGTCCCGATACGCAGTATTTT
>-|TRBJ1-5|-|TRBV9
CASSPSPETEGFQPQHF
TGTGCCAGCAGCCCGAGTCCAGAGACAGAGGGCTTTCAGCCCCAGCATTTT
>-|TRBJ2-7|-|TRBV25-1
CASSPSGYEQYF
TGTGCCAGCAGCCCTTCGGGGTACGAGCAGTACTTC
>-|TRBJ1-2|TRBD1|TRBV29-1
CSVRGTANYGYTF
TGCAGCGTCCGCGGGACAGCTAACTATGGCTACACCTTC
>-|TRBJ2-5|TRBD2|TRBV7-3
CASSSSGPGGVPQYF
TGTGCCAGCAGCTCTAGCGGGCCTGGGGGAGTACCCCAGTACTTC
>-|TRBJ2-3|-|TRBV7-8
CASPFARGTDTQYF
TGTGCCAGCCCTTTCGCGAGAGGTACCGATACGCAGTATTTT
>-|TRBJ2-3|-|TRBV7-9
CASSQDGGPGDTQYF
TGCGCCAGCAGCCAAGATGGGGGGCCCGGGGATACGCAGTATTTT
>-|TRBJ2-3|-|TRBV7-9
CASSLVGGELIFYF
TGTGCCAGCAGCTTAGTAGGCGGTGAGCTTATTTTTTATTTT
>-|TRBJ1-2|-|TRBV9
CASSQAGKGGYTF
TGCGCCAGCAGCCAAGCTGGGAAAGGTGGCTACACCTTC
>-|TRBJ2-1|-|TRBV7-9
CASSIHSGAWSEQFF
TGTGCCAGTAGTATACATAGCGGCGCGTGGAGTGAGCAGTTCTTC
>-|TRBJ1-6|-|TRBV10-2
CASSEGDGYNSPLHF
TGCGCCAGCAGTGAAGGGGACGGCTATAATTCACCCCTCCACTTT
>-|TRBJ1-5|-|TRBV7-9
CASSFPGRPRHF
TGTGCCAGCAGCTTCCCAGGTCGCCCCCGGCATTTT
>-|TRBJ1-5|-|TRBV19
CASRPWGTSNQPQHF
TGTGCCAGTAGGCCATGGGGGACAAGCAATCAGCCCCAGCATTTT
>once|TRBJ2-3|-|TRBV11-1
CASSDELTDEQYF
TGTGCCAGCAGTGATGAGCTGACAGATGAGCAGTATTTT
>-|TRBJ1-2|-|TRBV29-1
CSTTLNYGYTF
TGCAGCACAACACTAAACTATGGCTACACCTTC
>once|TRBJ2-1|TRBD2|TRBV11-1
CVNSFQSSGGCDEQFF
TGTGTCAATAGCTTTCAAAGCAGCGGGGGGTGCGATGAGCAGTTCTTC
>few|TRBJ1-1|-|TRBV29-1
CSVVSGSTEAFF
TGCAGCGTTGTCTCCGGGAGCACTGAAGCTTTCTTT
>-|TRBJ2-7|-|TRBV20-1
CSARSPEIFAEQYF
TGCAGTGCTAGATCCCCCGAAATCTTCGCCGAGCAGTACTTC
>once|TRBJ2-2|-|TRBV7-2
CASSLAEGTDELFF
TGTGCCAGCAGCTTGGCGGAAGGCACCGATGAGCTGTTTTTT
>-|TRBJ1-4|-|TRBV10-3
CAISESSEGHIAEALFF
TGTGCCATCAGTGAGTCTTCAGAAGGACACATTGCTGAAGCACTGTTTTTT
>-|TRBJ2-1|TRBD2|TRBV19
CASSFDSGGGNEQQFF
TGTGCCAGCAGCTTTGATAGCGGCGGGGGGAACGAGCAGCAGTTCTTC
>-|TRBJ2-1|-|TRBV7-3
CASSQGGACGQNEQFF
TGTGCCAGCAGCCAGGGGGGGGCTTGCGGTCAGAATGAGCAGTTCTTC
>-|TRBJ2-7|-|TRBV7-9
CATSSGLESSDAQYF
TGTGCCACCAGCAGTGGATTGGAGAGCTCCGACGCGCAGTACTTC
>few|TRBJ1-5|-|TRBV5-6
CASSLERDQPQHF
TGTGCCAGCAGCTTGGAGAGGGATCAGCCCCAGCATTTT
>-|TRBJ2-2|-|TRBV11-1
CASSQVTGHTGELFF
TGTGCCAGCAGCCAAGTAACGGGACACACCGGGGAGCTGTTTTTT
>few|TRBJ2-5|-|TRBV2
CASREDREGTQYF
TGTGCCAGCAGGGAGGACAGGGAGGGGACCCAGTACTTC
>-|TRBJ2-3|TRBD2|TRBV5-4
CASSFTSAMTSSYF
TGTGCCAGCAGCTTTACTAGCGCAATGACCAGTTCTTATTTT
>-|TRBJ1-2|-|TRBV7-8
CASSLVRPGARGGYTF
TGTGCCAGCAGCTTAGTCCGGCCAGGGGCTAGGGGCGGCTACACCTTC
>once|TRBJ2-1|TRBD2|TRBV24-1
CATGTSGDAYNEQFF
TGTGCCACCGGGACTAGCGGGGACGCCTACAATGAGCAGTTCTTC
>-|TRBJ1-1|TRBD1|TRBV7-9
CASSPTGEIMNTEAFF
TGTGCCAGCAGCCCCACAGGGGAAATCATGAACACTGAAGCTTTCTTT
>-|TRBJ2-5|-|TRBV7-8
CASGLGYGQETQYF
TGTGCCAGCGGCTTAGGGTATGGACAAGAGACCCAGTACTTC
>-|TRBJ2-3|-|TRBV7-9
CASSFERGGDTDDF
TGTGCCAGCAGCTTTGAGAGAGGCGGGGATACCGATGATTTT
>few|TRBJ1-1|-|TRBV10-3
CAIGTGGGDTEAFF
TGTGCCATCGGAACTGGAGGAGGGGACACTGAAGCTTTCTTT
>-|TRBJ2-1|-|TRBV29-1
CSVDNRHNEQFF
TGCAGCGTTGACAACAGACACAATGAGCAGTTCTTC
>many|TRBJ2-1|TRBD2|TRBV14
CASSPPRAASGRDEQFF
TGTGCCAGCAGCCCCCCCCGGGCGGCTAGCGGGAGGGATGAGCAGTTCTTC
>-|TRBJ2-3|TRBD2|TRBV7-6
CASSLEGGNMETQF
TGTGCCAGCAGCTTGGAGGGAGGGAATATGGAGACGCAGTTT
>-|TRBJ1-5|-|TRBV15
CATSRANNQQPQHF
TGTGCCACCAGCAGAGCCAATAACCAACAGCCCCAGCATTTT
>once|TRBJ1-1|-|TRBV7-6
CASRRGGATYEEYF
TGTGCCAGCAGACGAGGGGGGGCGACCTACGAGGAGTACTTT
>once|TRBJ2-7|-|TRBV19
CASRLTGEDYEQQF
TGTGCCAGCAGGTTAACAGGGGAGGACTACGAGCAGCAGTTC
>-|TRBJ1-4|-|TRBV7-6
CASSSSPRTATNEKLFF
TGTGCCAGCAGCAGCTCTCCCAGGACAGCAACTAATGAAAAACTGTTTTTT
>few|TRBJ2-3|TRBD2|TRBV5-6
CASGDGRADTQYF
TGTGCCAGCGGCGACGGGAGGGCAGATACGCAGTATTTT
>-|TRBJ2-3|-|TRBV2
CASGDGGTPEPYFF
TGTGCCAGCGGCGACGGGGGAACTCCCGAGCCGTATTTTTTT
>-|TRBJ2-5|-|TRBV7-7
CASSSSLTGNTTQYF
TGTGCCAGCAGTTCTAGCCTGACTGGGAACACTACCCAGTACTTC